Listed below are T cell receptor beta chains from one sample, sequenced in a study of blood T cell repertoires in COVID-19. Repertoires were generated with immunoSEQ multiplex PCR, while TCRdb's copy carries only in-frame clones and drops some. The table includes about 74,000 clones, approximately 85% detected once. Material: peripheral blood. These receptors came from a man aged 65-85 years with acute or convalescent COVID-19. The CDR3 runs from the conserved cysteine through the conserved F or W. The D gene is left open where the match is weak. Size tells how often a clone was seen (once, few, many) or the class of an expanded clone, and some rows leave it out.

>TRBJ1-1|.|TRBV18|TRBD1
TGTGCCAGCTCCGCGGGACAGGGGAACACTGAAGCTTTCTTT
CASSAGQGNTEAFF
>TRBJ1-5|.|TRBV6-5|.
TGTGCCCACAGCAGTTGGCCCAATCAGCCCCAGCATTTT
CAHSSWPNQPQHF
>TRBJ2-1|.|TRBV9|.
TGTGCCAGCAGCGGGAGCTCCTACAATGAGCAGTTCTTC
CASSGSSYNEQFF
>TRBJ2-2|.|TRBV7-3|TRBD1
TGTGCCAGCAGCTCCTACACAGGGGGCTTGTTGGGCGGGGAGCTGTTTTTT
CASSSYTGGLLGGELFF
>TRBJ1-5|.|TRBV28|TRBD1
TGTGCCAGCAGTTTATCTGGGACAGGGGTTCAGCCCCAGCATTTT
CASSLSGTGVQPQHF
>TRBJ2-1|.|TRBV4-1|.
TGCGCCAGCAGCCAAGATTGGAGGACGGCGAGCTCCTACAATGAGCAGTTCTTC
CASSQDWRTASSYNEQFF
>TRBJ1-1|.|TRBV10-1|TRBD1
TGCGCCAGCATGGCAGGGGGGACGACTGAAGCTTTCTTT
CASMAGGTTEAFF
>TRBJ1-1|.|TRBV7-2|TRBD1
TGTGCCAGCAGCTTAGACACAGGGGATGAAGCTTTCTTT
CASSLDTGDEAFF
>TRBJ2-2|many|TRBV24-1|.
TGTGCCACCAGTTCCGGACATATCACCGGGGAGCTGTTTTTT
CATSSGHITGELFF
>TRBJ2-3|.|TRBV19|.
TGTGCCAGTAGTATAGATCACGGGAGCACTCTTTCTAGCACAGATACGCAGTATTTT
CASSIDHGSTLSSTDTQYF
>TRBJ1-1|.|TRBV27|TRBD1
TGTGCCAGCAGGCCGGACAGGCGGAACACTGAAGCTTTCTTT
CASRPDRRNTEAFF
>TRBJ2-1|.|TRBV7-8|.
TGTGCCAGCAGCTTAGCGAGGGCTGAGCAGTTCTTC
CASSLARAEQFF
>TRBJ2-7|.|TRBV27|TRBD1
TGTGCCAGCAGTTTAGGGGACAGGGCGTACTTC
CASSLGDRAYF
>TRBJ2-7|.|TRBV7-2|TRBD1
TGTGCCAGCAGCCCGGACAGGGGACATTCCGAGCAGTACTTC
CASSPDRGHSEQYF
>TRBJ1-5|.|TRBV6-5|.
TGTGCCAGCTCCCGGGGGGCCGCGGGGGATCAGCCCCAGCATTTT
CASSRGAAGDQPQHF
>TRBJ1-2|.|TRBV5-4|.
TGTGCCAGCAGCCCTCGCGGTGGGTATGGCTACACCTTC
CASSPRGGYGYTF
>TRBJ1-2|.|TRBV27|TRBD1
TGTGCCAGCAAGGTACAGGGGGGAGATTATGGCTACACCTTC
CASKVQGGDYGYTF
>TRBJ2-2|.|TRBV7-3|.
TGTGCCAGCAGCTCTCTGTCCTCCCTTGGAGCCGGGGAGCTGTTTTTT
CASSSLSSLGAGELFF
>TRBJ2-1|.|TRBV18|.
TGTGCCAGCTCACCAATTAACGGACAGAATGAGCAGTTCTTC
CASSPINGQNEQFF
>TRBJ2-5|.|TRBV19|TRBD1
TGTGCCAGTAGTACCGACAGGGGTTATCAAGAGACCCAGTACTTC
CASSTDRGYQETQYF
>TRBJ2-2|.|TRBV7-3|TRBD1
TGTGCCAGCGGACAGGGTCGCGGGGAGCTGTTTTTT
CASGQGRGELFF
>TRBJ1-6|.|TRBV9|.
TGTGCCAGCAGCGTAGAGGGGGTCTATAATTCACCCCTCCACTTT
CASSVEGVYNSPLHF
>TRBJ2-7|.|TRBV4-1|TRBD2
TGCGCCAGCAGCCCTTACGGGACTAGCGGGAGTGGCGAGCAGTACTTC
CASSPYGTSGSGEQYF
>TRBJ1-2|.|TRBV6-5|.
TGTGCCAGCAGTTACTCGCTTCCAGGGGTAAATGGCTACACCTTC
CASSYSLPGVNGYTF
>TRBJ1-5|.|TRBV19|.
TGTGCCAGTAGTATAGTAGGATCTGGAGGTCCCCAGCATTTT
CASSIVGSGGPQHF
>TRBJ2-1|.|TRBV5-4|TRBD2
TGTGCCAGCAGCTTGACGGGAGGTCGCTCCTACAATGAGCAGTTCTTC
CASSLTGGRSYNEQFF
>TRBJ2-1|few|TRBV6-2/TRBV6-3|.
TGTGCCAGCATCCCCTCGGTCGGGGAAAATGAGCAGTTCTTC
CASIPSVGENEQFF
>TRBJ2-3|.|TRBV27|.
TGTGCCAGCACCCTAGGACTGCCCGGAGATACGCAGTATTTT
CASTLGLPGDTQYF
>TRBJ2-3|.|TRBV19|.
TGTGCCAGTAGCCCGAGCACAGATACGCAGTATTTT
CASSPSTDTQYF
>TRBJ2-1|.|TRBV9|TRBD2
TGTGCCAGCAGCAGGGGCGGGAGATTGTCCAATGAGCAGTTCTTC
CASSRGGRLSNEQFF
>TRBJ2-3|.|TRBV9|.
TGTGCCAGCAGCCCCTCCCGGGGGGATACGCAGTATTTT
CASSPSRGDTQYF
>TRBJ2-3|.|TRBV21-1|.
TGTGCCAGCAGCACGCCGAGGACTAGCGGGGTAGAGGATACGCAGTATTTT
CASSTPRTSGVEDTQYF
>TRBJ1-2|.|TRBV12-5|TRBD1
TGTGCTAGTGGCCCCCGGACAGGGAGGAACTATGGCTACACCTTC
CASGPRTGRNYGYTF
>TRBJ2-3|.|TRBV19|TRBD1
TGTGCCAGTAGTACTTACAGGGGGCGGGGAGATACGCAGTATTTT
CASSTYRGRGDTQYF
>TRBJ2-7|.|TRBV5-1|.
TGCGCCAGCAGCTTGGGCCAGGGGACCGAGCAGTACTTC
CASSLGQGTEQYF
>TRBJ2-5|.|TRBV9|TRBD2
TGTGCCAGCAGCGTAGATCCTAGCGGGACTCGCGGGACCCAGTACTTC
CASSVDPSGTRGTQYF
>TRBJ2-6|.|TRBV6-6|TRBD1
TGTGCCAGCAGTCGGGGACAGGGGGCGCTTGGGGCCAACGTCCTGACTTTC
CASSRGQGALGANVLTF
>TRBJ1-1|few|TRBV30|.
TGTGCCTGGAGCCGACCAGGGAACCTACGATACACTGAAGCTTTCTTT
CAWSRPGNLRYTEAFF
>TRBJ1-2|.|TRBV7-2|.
TGTGCCAGCAGCTTCTCGCCAGACAAGAGCTATGGCTACACCTTC
CASSFSPDKSYGYTF
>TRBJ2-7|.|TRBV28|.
TGTGCCAGCAGCAGCCGGGACACTAAGCAGTACTTC
CASSSRDTKQYF
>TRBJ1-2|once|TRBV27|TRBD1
TGTGCCAGCACCCTCGGACAGGGCTCCAGCTACACCTTC
CASTLGQGSSYTF
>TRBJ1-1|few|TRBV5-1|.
TGCGCCAGCAGCTTGGACGGACTGTCTGAAGCTTTCTTT
CASSLDGLSEAFF